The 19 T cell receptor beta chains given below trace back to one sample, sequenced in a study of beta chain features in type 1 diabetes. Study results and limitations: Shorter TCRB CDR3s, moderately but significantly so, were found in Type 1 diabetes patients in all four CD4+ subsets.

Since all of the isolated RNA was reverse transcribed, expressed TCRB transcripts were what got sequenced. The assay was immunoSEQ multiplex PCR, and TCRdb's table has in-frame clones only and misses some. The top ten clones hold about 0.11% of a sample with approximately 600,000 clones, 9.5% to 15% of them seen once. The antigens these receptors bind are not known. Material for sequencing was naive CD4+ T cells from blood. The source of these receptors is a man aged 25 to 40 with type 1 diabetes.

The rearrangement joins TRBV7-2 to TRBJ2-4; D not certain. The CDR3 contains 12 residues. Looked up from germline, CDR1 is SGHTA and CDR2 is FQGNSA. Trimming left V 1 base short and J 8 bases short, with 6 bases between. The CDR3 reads CASSLVWDIQYF. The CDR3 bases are TGTGCCAGCAGCTTAGTCTGGGACATTCAGTACTTC.

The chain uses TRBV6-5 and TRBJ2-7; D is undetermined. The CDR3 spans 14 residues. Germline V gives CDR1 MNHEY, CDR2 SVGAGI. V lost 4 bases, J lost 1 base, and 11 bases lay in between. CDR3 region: CASSSPADSYEQYF. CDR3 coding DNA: TGTGCCAGCAGTTCTCCCGCGGATTCCTACGAGCAGTACTTC.

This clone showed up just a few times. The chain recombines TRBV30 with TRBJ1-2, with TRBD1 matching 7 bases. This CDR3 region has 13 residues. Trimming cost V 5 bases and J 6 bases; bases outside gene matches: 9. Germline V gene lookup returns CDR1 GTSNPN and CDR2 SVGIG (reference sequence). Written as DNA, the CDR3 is TGTGCCTGGGTATTCGACAGGGCCAATGGCTACACCTTC. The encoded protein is CAWVFDRANGYTF. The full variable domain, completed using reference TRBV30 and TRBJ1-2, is SQTIHQWPATLVQPVGSPLSLECTVEGTSNPNLYWYRQAAGRGLQLLFYSVGIGQISSEVPQNLSASRPQDRQFILSSKKLLLSDSGFYLCAWVFDRANGYTFGSGTRLTVV.

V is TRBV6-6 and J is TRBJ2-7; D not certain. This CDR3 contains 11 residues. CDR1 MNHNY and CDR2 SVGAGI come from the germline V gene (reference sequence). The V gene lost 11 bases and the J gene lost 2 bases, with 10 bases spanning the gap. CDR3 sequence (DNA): TGTGCCGTTCAGCGAACCTACGAGCAGTACTTC. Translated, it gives CAVQRTYEQYF.

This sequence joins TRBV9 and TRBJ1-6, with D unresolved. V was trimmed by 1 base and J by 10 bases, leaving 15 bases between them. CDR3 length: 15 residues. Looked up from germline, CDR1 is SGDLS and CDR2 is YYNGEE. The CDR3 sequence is CASSVNGEMGSPLHF. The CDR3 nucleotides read TGTGCCAGCAGCGTAAATGGGGAAATGGGCTCACCCCTCCACTTT.

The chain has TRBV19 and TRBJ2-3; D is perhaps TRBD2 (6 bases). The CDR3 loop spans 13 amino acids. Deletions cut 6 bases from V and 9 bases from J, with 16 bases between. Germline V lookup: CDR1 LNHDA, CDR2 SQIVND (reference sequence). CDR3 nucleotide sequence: TGTGCCAGTAGCCCATCTAGCGACAACACGCAGTATTTT. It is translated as CASSPSSDNTQYF.

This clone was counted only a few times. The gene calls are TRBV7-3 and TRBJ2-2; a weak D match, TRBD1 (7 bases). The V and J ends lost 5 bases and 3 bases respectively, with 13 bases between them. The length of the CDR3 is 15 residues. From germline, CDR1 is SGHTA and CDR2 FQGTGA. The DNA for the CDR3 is TGTGCCAGCAGCCCCGTCAGGGGGGACACCGGGGAGCTGTTTTTT. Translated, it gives CASSPVRGDTGELFF.

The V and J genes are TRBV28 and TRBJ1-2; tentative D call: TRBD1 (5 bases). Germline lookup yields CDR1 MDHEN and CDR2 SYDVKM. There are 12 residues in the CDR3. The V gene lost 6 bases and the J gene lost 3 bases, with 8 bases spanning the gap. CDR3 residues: CASRTEYYGYTF. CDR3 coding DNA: TGTGCCAGCAGGACAGAATACTATGGCTACACCTTC.

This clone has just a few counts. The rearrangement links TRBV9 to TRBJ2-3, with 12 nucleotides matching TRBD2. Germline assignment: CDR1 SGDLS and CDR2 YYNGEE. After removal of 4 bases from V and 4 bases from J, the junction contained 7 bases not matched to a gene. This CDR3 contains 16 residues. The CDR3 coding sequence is TGTGCCAGCAGCACCCCACTAGCGGGGGGACCAGATACGCAGTATTTT. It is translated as CASSTPLAGGPDTQYF.

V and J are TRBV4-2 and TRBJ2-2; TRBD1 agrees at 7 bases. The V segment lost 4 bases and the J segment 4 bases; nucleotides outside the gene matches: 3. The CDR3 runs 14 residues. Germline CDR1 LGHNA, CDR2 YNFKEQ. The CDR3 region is CASSPGQLTGELFF. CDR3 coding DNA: TGTGCCAGCAGCCCGGGACAGCTCACCGGGGAGCTGTTTTTT.

CDR3 in amino acids: CSVVSQGADGYTF. Written as DNA, the CDR3 is TGCAGCGTTGTATCACAGGGGGCGGATGGCTACACCTTC. V usage is TRBV29-1 and J usage is TRBJ1-2, with 9 bases aligning to TRBD1. CDR3 length equals 13 residues. CDR1 SQVTM and CDR2 ANQGSEA come from the germline V gene. V lost 4 bases and J lost 6; bases outside the gene matches: 6.

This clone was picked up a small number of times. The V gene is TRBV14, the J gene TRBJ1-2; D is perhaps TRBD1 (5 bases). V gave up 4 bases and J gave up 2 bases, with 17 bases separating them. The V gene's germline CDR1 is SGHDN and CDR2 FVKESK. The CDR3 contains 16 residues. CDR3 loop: CASSPYGHSPNYGYTF. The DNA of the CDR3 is TGTGCCAGCAGCCCTTACGGACACTCTCCAAACTATGGCTACACCTTC.

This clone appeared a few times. The CDR3 protein is CSASLGVEQYF. The CDR3 nucleotides read TGCAGTGCTAGTTTGGGGGTCGAGCAGTACTTC. The chain employs TRBV20-1 and TRBJ2-7; D assignment may be TRBD1 or TRBD2 (5 bases each). Germline CDR1 and CDR2: DFQATT and SNEGSKA (reference sequence). V was cut by 3 bases and J by 6 bases, with 9 bases left in between. CDR3 length equals 11 residues.

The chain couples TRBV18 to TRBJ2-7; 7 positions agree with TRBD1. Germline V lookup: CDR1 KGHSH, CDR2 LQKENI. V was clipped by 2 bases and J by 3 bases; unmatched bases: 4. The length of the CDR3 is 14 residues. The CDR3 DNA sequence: TGTGCCAGCTCACCATTGAACAGGGGCTACGAGCAGTACTTC. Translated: CASSPLNRGYEQYF.

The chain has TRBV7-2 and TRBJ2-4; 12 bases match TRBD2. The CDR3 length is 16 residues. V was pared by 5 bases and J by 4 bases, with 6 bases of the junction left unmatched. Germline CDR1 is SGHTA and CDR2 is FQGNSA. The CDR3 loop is CASSPRLAGVKNIQYF. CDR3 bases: TGTGCCAGCAGCCCCAGACTAGCGGGGGTAAAAAACATTCAGTACTTC.

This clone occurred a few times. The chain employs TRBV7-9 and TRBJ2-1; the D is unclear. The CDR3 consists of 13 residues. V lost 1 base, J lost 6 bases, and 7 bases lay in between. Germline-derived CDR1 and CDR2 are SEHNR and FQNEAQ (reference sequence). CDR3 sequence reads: CASSLELANEQFF. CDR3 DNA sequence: TGTGCCAGCAGCTTAGAATTGGCCAATGAGCAGTTCTTC.

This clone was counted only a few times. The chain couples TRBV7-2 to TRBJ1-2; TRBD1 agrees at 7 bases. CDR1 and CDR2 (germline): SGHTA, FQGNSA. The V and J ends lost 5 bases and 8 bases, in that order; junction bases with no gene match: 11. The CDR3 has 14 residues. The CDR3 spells CASSMRQGRWGYTF. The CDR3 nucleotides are TGTGCCAGCAGCATGAGACAGGGTCGCTGGGGCTACACCTTC.

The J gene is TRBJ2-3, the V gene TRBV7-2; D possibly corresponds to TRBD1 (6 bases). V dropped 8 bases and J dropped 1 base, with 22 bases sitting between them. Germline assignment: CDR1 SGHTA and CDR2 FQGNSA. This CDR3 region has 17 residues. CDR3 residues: CASFQGPGGTGTDTQYF. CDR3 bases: TGTGCCAGCTTCCAGGGGCCGGGTGGCACTGGCACAGATACGCAGTATTTT.

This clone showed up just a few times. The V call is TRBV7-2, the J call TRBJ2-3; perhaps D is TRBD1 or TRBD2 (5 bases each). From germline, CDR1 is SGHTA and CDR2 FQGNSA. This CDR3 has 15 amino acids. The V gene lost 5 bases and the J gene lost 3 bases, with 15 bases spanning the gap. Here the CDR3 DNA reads TGTGCCAGCAGCGGCCCCGGGACCCGGACAGATACGCAGTATTTT. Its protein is CASSGPGTRTDTQYF.